The clone carrying this T cell receptor (beta chain) was seen many times. Antigen unknown. Unique molecular identifiers were attached to individual cDNA molecules during library preparation. TCRdb re-called the RACE reads through MiXCR, storing one row per CDR3 protein. The sample lists roughly 360,000 distinct CDR3 sequences; 4.8% were seen once. This entry belongs to a study of human T cells and chemical hapten exposure. Study findings and constraints: No shift was seen in TCRs above 1 in 1000 frequency with DPC sensitization. Having alopecia, donors may respond immunologically unlike healthy people. Expanded TCR counts at PT1 were positively correlated with the patch test score.

Time point reported: patch test 1, 2 weeks after DPC sensitization. As to treatment: therapeutic diphenylcyclopropenone sensitization with weekly scalp DPC. This sequence originates from a woman in her forties or fifties with alopecia areata. Some clones in this sample may be carry-over from other donors' samples. Sample: whole blood, taken in connection with sensitization to the hapten diphenylcyclopropenone (DPC).

The CDR3 spells CASRPQGGEQYF. The CDR3 coding sequence is TGTGCCAGCAGACCACAGGGCGGCGAGCAGTACTTC. The chain employs TRBV28 and TRBJ2-7; possibly TRBD1 for D (6 bases). Germline CDR1 is MDHEN and CDR2 is SYDVKM. The V end lost 6 bases, the J end lost 6 bases, and 12 bases lay between the germline ends. The CDR3 totals 12 residues.